The sequence of this TCR beta chain was determined in a study of T cells after yellow fever vaccination. Across the study: Researchers used SMART-Seq v4 Ultra Low Input to prepare fractions that had low cell numbers. General observations from the study: At 95% to 97% for CD4 and approximately 89% for CD8, most primary-vaccination clones showed up again after the booster.

Via MiXCR, TCRdb re-called the 5' RACE reads, giving one row per CDR3 protein. The data contain just under 600,000 distinct CDR3 sequences, around an eighth of them singletons. As to this clonotype: Antigen: not known.

Deletions cut 5 bases from V and 3 bases from J, with 14 bases between. Germline CDR1 is SGHVS and CDR2 is FNYEAQ. The CDR3 runs 14 residues. The sequence was collected from a man between 25 and 39 years old who received the YFV17D yellow fever vaccine. The specimen comprised PBMCs, sampled on the day of the yellow fever booster vaccination. V usage is TRBV7-6 and J usage is TRBJ2-7, with D possibly TRBD1 on 6 matching bases. CDR3 region: CASSPTPQGYEQYF. Written as DNA, the CDR3 is TGTGCCAGCAGCCCGACGCCACAGGGCTACGAGCAGTACTTC.